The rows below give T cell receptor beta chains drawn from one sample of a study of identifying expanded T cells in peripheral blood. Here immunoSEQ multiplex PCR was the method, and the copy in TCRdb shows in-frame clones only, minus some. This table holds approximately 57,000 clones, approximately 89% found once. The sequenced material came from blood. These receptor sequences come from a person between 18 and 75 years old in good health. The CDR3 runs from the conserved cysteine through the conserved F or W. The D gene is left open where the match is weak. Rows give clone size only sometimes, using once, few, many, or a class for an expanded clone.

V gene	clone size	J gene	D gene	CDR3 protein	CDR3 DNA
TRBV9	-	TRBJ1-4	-	CASSPLSTNEKLFF	TGTGCCAGCAGCCCACTGTCAACTAATGAAAAACTGTTTTTT
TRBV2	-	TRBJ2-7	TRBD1	CASRGTGTYEQYF	TGTGCCAGCAGGGGGACAGGAACCTACGAGCAGTACTTC
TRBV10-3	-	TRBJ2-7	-	CAISESVQGPLEQYF	TGTGCCATCAGTGAGTCAGTACAGGGCCCGCTGGAGCAGTACTTC
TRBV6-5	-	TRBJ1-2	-	CASRPLQRFNYGYTF	TGTGCCAGCAGACCCCTCCAACGCTTTAACTATGGCTACACCTTC
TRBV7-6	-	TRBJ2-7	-	CASSLEAGYEQYF	TGTGCCAGCAGCTTAGAGGCAGGATACGAGCAGTACTTC
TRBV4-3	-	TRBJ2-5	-	CASSPGSIISQETQYF	TGCGCCAGCAGCCCGGGGTCGATAATCTCCCAAGAGACCCAGTACTTC
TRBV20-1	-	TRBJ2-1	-	CSARFKNEQFF	TGCAGTGCGCGGTTCAAGAATGAGCAGTTCTTC
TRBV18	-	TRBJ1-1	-	CASSPSLEGKAFF	TGTGCCAGCTCACCATCGCTCGAGGGGAAAGCTTTCTTT
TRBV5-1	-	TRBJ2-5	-	CASSLITTQETQYF	TGCGCCAGCAGCTTGATTACCACACAAGAGACCCAGTACTTC
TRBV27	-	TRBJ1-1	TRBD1	CASSFTGQGYTEAFF	TGTGCCAGCAGTTTTACGGGACAGGGGTACACTGAAGCTTTCTTT
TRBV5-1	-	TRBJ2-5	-	CASSFGGFQETQYF	TGCGCCAGCAGCTTCGGGGGATTCCAAGAGACCCAGTACTTC
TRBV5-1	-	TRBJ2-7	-	CASSLETGLDEQYF	TGCGCCAGCAGCTTGGAAACAGGTTTGGACGAGCAGTACTTC
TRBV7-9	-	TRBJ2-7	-	CAITAPYEQYF	TGTGCTATAACCGCCCCCTACGAGCAGTACTTC
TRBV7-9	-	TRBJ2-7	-	CASSPIYEQYF	TGTGCCAGCAGCCCAATCTACGAGCAGTACTTC
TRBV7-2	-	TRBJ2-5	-	CASSPHPGRKETQYF	TGTGCCAGCAGCCCGCATCCGGGACGAAAAGAGACCCAGTACTTC
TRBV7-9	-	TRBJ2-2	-	CASSPPLGVTGELFF	TGTGCCAGCAGCCCCCCCCTGGGGGTCACCGGGGAGCTGTTTTTT
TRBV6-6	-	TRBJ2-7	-	CASSYTQGYEQYF	TGTGCCAGCAGTTACACCCAGGGTTACGAGCAGTACTTC
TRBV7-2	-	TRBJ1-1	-	CASSLSGGLIGTEAFF	TGTGCCAGCAGCTTATCGGGGGGGCTGATTGGGACTGAAGCTTTCTTT
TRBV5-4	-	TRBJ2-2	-	CASSSTYTGELFF	TGTGCCAGCAGCTCTACATACACCGGGGAGCTGTTTTTT
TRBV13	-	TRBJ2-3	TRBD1	CASSLRTGKTDTQYF	TGTGCCAGCAGTCTCAGGACAGGGAAAACAGATACGCAGTATTTT
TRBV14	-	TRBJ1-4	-	CASSAGASTNEKLFF	TGTGCCAGCAGCGCGGGGGCATCAACTAATGAAAAACTGTTTTTT
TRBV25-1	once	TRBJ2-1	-	CASSEVSASSYNEQFF	TGTGCCAGCAGTGAGGTTAGCGCGAGCTCCTACAATGAGCAGTTCTTC
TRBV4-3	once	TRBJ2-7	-	CASSQDWATAYEQYF	TGCGCCAGCAGCCAAGACTGGGCTACAGCCTACGAGCAGTACTTC
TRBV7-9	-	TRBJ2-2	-	CASSFRSGVGELFF	TGTGCCAGCAGCTTTAGGTCGGGGGTCGGGGAGCTGTTTTTT
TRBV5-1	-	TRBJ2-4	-	CASNDPLTKNIQYF	TGCGCCAGCAATGACCCGCTAACCAAAAACATTCAGTACTTC
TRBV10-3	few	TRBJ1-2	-	CAIWAEANYGYTF	TGTGCCATCTGGGCAGAAGCTAACTATGGCTACACCTTC
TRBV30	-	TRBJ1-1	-	CAWRGIREAFF	TGTGCCTGGAGGGGGATACGGGAAGCTTTCTTT
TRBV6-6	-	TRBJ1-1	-	CASRSPGANTEAFF	TGTGCCAGCAGGTCTCCGGGGGCGAACACTGAAGCTTTCTTT
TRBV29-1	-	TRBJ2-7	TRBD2	CSVEVLRGVLNEQYF	TGCAGCGTTGAAGTCCTACGGGGGGTTCTCAACGAGCAGTACTTC
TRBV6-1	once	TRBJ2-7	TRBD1	CASKLGQGPWEQYF	TGTGCCAGCAAGCTGGGACAGGGTCCTTGGGAGCAGTACTTC
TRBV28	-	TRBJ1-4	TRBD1	CASRTGGGEKLFF	TGTGCCAGCAGGACAGGGGGAGGTGAAAAACTGTTTTTT
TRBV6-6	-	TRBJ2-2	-	CASRGQGSLYTGELFF	TGTGCCAGTAGAGGGCAGGGCTCCCTTTACACCGGGGAGCTGTTTTTT
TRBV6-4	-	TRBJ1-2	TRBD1	CASSDSATGGGYTF	TGTGCCAGCAGTGACTCGGCGACAGGGGGCGGCTACACCTTC
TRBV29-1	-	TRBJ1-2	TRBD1	CSVEDPDRASDNYGYTF	TGCAGCGTTGAAGATCCGGACAGGGCATCTGATAACTATGGCTACACCTTC
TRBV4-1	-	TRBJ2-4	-	CASSQEDQNIQYF	TGCGCCAGCAGCCAAGAAGACCAAAACATTCAGTACTTC
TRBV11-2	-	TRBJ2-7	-	CASSLGSYEQYF	TGTGCCAGCAGCTTAGGCTCCTACGAGCAGTACTTC
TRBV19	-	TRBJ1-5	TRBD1	CASSIGGQGWIVGNQPQHF	TGTGCCAGTAGTATCGGGGGACAGGGTTGGATTGTTGGCAATCAGCCCCAGCATTTT
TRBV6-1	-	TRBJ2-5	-	CASSVEGKGQETQYF	TGTGCCAGCAGTGTGGAGGGTAAGGGCCAAGAGACCCAGTACTTC
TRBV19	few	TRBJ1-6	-	CASSIGARRDNSPLHF	TGTGCCAGTAGTATAGGGGCGCGGCGAGATAATTCACCCCTCCACTTT
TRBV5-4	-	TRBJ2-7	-	CASSLDSTYEQYF	TGTGCCAGCAGCCTGGACAGTACCTACGAGCAGTACTTC
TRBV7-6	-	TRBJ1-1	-	CASSLGFLNTEAFF	TGTGCCAGCAGCTTAGGGTTCTTGAACACTGAAGCTTTCTTT
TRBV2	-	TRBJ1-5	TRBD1	CASSPDRVLGQPQHF	TGTGCCAGCAGTCCGGACAGGGTGCTCGGGCAGCCCCAGCATTTT
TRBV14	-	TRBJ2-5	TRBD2	CASSPHRGREETQYF	TGTGCCAGCAGCCCCCACCGCGGGAGGGAAGAGACCCAGTACTTC
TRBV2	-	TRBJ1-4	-	CASSEGTAQLFF	TGTGCCAGCAGTGAAGGTACGGCGCAACTGTTTTTT
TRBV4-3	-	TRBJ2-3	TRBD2	CASSQQASGRVEDTQYF	TGCGCCAGCAGCCAGCAGGCTAGCGGGAGAGTAGAGGATACGCAGTATTTT
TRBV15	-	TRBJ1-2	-	CATSPKGRANYGYTF	TGTGCCACCAGCCCAAAGGGGAGAGCTAACTATGGCTACACCTTC
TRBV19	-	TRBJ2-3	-	CASSIVNLRDTQYF	TGTGCCAGTAGTATAGTCAACCTACGGGATACGCAGTATTTT
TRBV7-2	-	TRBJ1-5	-	CASSSDGGYQPQHF	TGTGCCAGCAGCTCCGACGGGGGGTATCAGCCCCAGCATTTT
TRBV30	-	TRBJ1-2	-	CAWSVSLKKFGANYGYTF	TGTGCCTGGAGTGTATCCCTGAAGAAATTTGGAGCTAACTATGGCTACACCTTC
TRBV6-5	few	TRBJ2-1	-	CASRKVSEQFF	TGTGCCAGCAGGAAGGTATCCGAGCAGTTCTTC
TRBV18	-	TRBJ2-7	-	CASSPDKYTYEQYF	TGTGCCAGCTCACCGGACAAGTATACCTACGAGCAGTACTTC
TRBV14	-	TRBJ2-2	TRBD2	CASSQEYPAGGPGDTGELFF	TGTGCCAGCAGCCAAGAATATCCAGCGGGAGGGCCGGGGGACACCGGGGAGCTGTTTTTT
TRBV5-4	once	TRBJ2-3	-	CASSLELDTDTQYF	TGTGCCAGCAGCTTGGAATTGGACACAGATACGCAGTATTTT
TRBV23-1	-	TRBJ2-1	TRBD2	CASAPGGGGYTYNEQFF	TGCGCCAGCGCCCCAGGAGGCGGGGGGTACACCTACAATGAGCAGTTCTTC
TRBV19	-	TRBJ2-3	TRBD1	CASTQDRGTDTQYF	TGTGCCAGTACCCAGGACAGGGGGACAGATACGCAGTATTTT